Listed here is a single T cell receptor (beta chain). The antigen remains unidentified. With 2 bases removed from V and 1 base from J, the gap between germline ends came to 8 bases. The CDR3 length is 14 residues. Germline CDR1 and CDR2: MNHEY and SVGAGI. Naive CD8 cells comprised CD45RO-negative, CCR7-positively selected cells, excluding terminally differentiated effector memory CD45RA+ cells. Each sample came from a Caucasian adult donor living in Nashville, Tennessee. This record comes from a study of shared clonotypes between healthy human individuals. Whole-study context: Donors, aged 18 to 49, were a couple of women and three men.

Several immunoSEQ plates held equal portions of the genomic DNA taken from each subset. Clones were read by immunoSEQ multiplex PCR, and TCRdb kept only the in-frame ones, dropping some. The data contain some 2,000,000 clones, approximately 94% of them singletons. Broader study findings: Larger richness was generally estimated for naive than memory subsets.

The sequenced material came from naive CD8+ T cells sorted from blood. The clonotype originates from a man aged 18 to 29 in good health. The chain uses TRBV6-5 and TRBJ1-1; D gene unclear. This CDR3 reads CASSYEAGNTEAFF. DNA for the CDR3: TGTGCCAGCAGTTACGAGGCAGGGAACACTGAAGCTTTCTTT.